The present entry profiles one T cell receptor beta chain with its context. As yet, its antigen is unknown. Other DNA sequences in the sample encode the same CDR3. The table came from immunoSEQ multiplex PCR; TCRdb's copy has only in-frame clones and leaves some out. The sample lists 2 million to 2.5 million clones, 80% to 95% seen once, with about 0.39% in the top ten. The data stem from a study of shared clonotypes between healthy human individuals. The overall study: Plates per donor: three CD4 naive, three CD4 memory, two CD8 naive, one CD8 memory.

General study results and limits: The naive CD4 repertoires of a handful of donors were compared, and 5% to 6.5% of clonotypes were shared. Donor scarcity curtailed the genetic and exposure-history diversity represented herein. Naive subsets, compared against memory subsets, generally had larger estimated richness values.

Sequences were obtained from naive CD4+ T cells from PBMCs. Subset of the sample: CD45RA+ positively selected. This TCR was recovered from a man aged 18 to 29 in good health. Some clones in this sample may be carry-over from other donors' samples.

DNA for the CDR3: TGTGCCAGCAGCCCACGGACTAGCGGGTCCTACGAGCAGTACTTC. It translates to CASSPRTSGSYEQYF. The rearrangement joins TRBV11-2 to TRBJ2-7; TRBD2 aligns across 11 bases. The CDR3 totals 15 residues. CDR1 is SGHAT and CDR2 is FQNNGV in the germline V gene. The V segment lost 5 bases and the J segment 1 base; nucleotides outside the gene matches: 4. The full variable domain, rest sourced from reference TRBV11-2 and TRBJ2-7, is EAGVAQSPRYKIIEKRQSVAFWCNPISGHATLYWYQQILGQGPKLLIQFQNNGVVDDSQLPKDRFSAERLKGVDSTLKIQPAKLEDSAVYLCASSPRTSGSYEQYFGPGTRLTVT.